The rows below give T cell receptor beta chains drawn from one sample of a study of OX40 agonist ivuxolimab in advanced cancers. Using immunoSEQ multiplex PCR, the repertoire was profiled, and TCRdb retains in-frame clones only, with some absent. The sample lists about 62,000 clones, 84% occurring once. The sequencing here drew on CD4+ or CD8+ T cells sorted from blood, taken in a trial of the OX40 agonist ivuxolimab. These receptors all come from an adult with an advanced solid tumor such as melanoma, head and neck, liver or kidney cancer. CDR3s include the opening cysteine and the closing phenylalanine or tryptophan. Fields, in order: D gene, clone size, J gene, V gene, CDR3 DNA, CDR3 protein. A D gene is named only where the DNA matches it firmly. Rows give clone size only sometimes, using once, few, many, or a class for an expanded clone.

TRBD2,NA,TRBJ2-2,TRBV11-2,TGTGCCAGCAGCACTGGGACCGGGAGGAGCGGGGAGCTGTTTTTT,CASSTGTGRSGELFF
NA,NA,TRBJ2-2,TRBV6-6,TGTGCCAGCAGTTACCCCGAGGGTCCCGGGGAGCTGTTTTTT,CASSYPEGPGELFF
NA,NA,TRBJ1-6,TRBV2,TGTGCCAGCAGGCCCGGGACGTCTTATAATTCACCCCTCCACTTT,CASRPGTSYNSPLHF
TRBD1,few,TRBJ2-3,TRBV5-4,TGTGCCAGCAGCTCTGGGACAGCCGGCCCAGATACGCAGTATTTT,CASSSGTAGPDTQYF
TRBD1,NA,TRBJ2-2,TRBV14,TGTGCCAGCAGCCAACCTACAGGGGGCTCGGGTTGGTCCGGGGAGCTGTTTTTT,CASSQPTGGSGWSGELFF
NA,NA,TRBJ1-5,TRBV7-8,TGTGCCAGCAGCTTAGTTAAGGGGATCAATCAGCCCCAGCATTTT,CASSLVKGINQPQHF
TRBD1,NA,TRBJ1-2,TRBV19,TGTGCCAGTAGTGAAGGGGGCATTGGTAACTATGGCTACACCTTC,CASSEGGIGNYGYTF
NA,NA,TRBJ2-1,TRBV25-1,TGTGCCAGCAGTGCGATAGGGACCGCGCGTTTACAGAATGAGCAGTTCTTC,CASSAIGTARLQNEQFF
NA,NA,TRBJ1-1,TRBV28,TGTGCCAGCAGCCGAATCGGGGGCTACACTGAAGCTTTCTTT,CASSRIGGYTEAFF
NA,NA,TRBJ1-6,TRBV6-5,TGTGCCAGCAGTTATGACTTAAATTCACCCCTCCACTTT,CASSYDLNSPLHF
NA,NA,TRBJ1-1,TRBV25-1,TGTGCCAGCAGCCATCCTGGGTCAGAGGCTGAAGCTTTCTTT,CASSHPGSEAEAFF
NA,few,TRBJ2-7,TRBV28,TGTGCCAGCAGTTGGGGCACTACCTACGAGCAGTACTTC,CASSWGTTYEQYF
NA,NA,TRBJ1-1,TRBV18,TGTGCCAGCTCACCGGCGGGGGGAACCAACACTGAAGCTTTCTTT,CASSPAGGTNTEAFF
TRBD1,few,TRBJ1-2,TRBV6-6,TGTGCCAGCAGTATCAACGCCAGGGGGTTGGACTTTGGCTACACCTTC,CASSINARGLDFGYTF
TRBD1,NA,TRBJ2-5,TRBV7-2,TGTGCCAGCAGCCCCCGGGACAGGGTTGGAAGGACCCAGTACTTC,CASSPRDRVGRTQYF
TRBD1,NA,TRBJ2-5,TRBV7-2,TGTGCCAGCAGCTCCCAGGGGACAGAAGGTTATGAGACCCAGTACTTC,CASSSQGTEGYETQYF
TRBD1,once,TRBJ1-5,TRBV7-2,TGTGCCAGCAGTTATCCAGGGGGCACTCAGCCCCAGCATTTT,CASSYPGGTQPQHF
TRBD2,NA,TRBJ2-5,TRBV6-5,TGTGCCAGCAGGCTACTGGGGGGGGAAGCCACCCAGTACTTC,CASRLLGGEATQYF
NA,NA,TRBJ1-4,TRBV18,TGTGCCAGCTCTCAGGACACCACAACTAATGAAAAACTGTTTTTT,CASSQDTTTNEKLFF
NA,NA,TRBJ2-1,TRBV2,TGTGCCAGCCGTACGGCGGTCGGAGGCGAGCAGTTCTTC,CASRTAVGGEQFF
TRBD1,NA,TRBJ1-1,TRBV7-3,TGTGCCAGCAGCTTAAGGGACAGAACCAACACTGAAGCTTTCTTT,CASSLRDRTNTEAFF
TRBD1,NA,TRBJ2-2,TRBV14,TGTGCCAGCAGCCAACTGACAGGGGGTCGGACCGGGGAGCTGTTTTTT,CASSQLTGGRTGELFF
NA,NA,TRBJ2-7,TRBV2,TGTGCCAGCAGTGAAGAGCAGATTAGGGAGCAGTACTTC,CASSEEQIREQYF
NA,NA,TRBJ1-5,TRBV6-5,TGTGCCAGCACGACAGGAGGTGGCAATCAGCCCCAGCATTTT,CASTTGGGNQPQHF
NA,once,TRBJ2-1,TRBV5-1,TGCGCCAGCAGCTTTACAGGTTTCAATGAGCAGTTCTTC,CASSFTGFNEQFF
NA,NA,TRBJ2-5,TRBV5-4,TGTGCCAGCAGCTTGTCGGGAGTTAGAGAGACCCAGTACTTC,CASSLSGVRETQYF
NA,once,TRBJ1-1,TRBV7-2,TGTGCCAGCAGCTTGCGTGCGGCAGACGCTGAAGCTTTCTTT,CASSLRAADAEAFF
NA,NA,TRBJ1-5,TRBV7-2,TGTGCCAGCAGCCTATATACTCAGGGGCAGCCCCAGCATTTT,CASSLYTQGQPQHF
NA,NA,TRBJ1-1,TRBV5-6,TGTGCCAGCAGCTTGATTGCAGGAGGTGAAGCTTTCTTT,CASSLIAGGEAFF
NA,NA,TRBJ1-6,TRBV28,TGTGCCAGCAGTTTATTCAGGGCGCAGAATTCACCCCTCCACTTT,CASSLFRAQNSPLHF
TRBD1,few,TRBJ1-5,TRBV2,TGTGCCAGCAGTGTCAGACAGGGGGTCCAGCCCCAGCATTTT,CASSVRQGVQPQHF
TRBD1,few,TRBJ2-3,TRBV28,TGTGCCAGCAGCCCGACAGGGGATAGGACAGATACGCAGTATTTT,CASSPTGDRTDTQYF
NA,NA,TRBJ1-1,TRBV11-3,TGTGCCAGCAGCTTTGGACAGCCCATGAACACTGAAGCTTTCTTT,CASSFGQPMNTEAFF
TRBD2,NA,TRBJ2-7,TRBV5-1,TGCGCCAGCAGCTTGGGCCAAGGGACTAGATTCCACGAGCAGTACTTC,CASSLGQGTRFHEQYF
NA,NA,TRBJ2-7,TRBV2,TGTGCCAGCAGTGAGACTCTAGGGCAGTACTTC,CASSETLGQYF
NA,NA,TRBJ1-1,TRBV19,TGTGCCAGTAGTGTCCCCAGGGGAGTGAGGACTGAAGCTTTCTTT,CASSVPRGVRTEAFF
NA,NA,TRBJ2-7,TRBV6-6,TGTGCCAGCAGTTACCCGGAGTACGAGCAGTACTTC,CASSYPEYEQYF
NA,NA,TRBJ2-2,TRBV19,TGTGCCAGTAGTATCGGGCAGGGCAGCGGGGAGCTGTTTTTT,CASSIGQGSGELFF
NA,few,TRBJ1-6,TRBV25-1,TGTGCCAGCAGTGAATGGGACACCTCGAATTCACCCCTCCACTTT,CASSEWDTSNSPLHF
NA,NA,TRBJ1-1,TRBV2,TGTGCCAGCAGGGGTGTAGGGGCCGGGAACACTGAAGCTTTCTTT,CASRGVGAGNTEAFF
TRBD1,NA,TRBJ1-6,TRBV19,TGTGCCAGTAGTATACGCAGGGGGCGAGATAATTCACCCCTCCACTTT,CASSIRRGRDNSPLHF
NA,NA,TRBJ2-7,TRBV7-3,TGTGCCAGCAGCGACCCTGGTAGGGACGAGCAGTACTTC,CASSDPGRDEQYF
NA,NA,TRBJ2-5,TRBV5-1,TGCGCCAGCAGCTCGCAAGAGACCCAGTACTTC,CASSSQETQYF
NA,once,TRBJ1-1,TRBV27,TGTGCCAGCAAACCCACCCCCTCGGGACAAAGGAACACTGAAGCTTTCTTT,CASKPTPSGQRNTEAFF
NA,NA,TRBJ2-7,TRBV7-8,TGTGCCAGCAGCACCGCGGGGTGGGGACAAAAGTACTTC,CASSTAGWGQKYF
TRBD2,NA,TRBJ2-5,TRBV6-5,TGTGCCAGCACCTCGACTAGCGGGGTACGAGAGACCCAGTACTTC,CASTSTSGVRETQYF
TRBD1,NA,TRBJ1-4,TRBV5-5,TGTGCCAGCAGCGCCTGGGGGACAGCAAATGAAAAACTGTTTTTT,CASSAWGTANEKLFF
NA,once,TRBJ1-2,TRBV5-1,TGCGCCAGCAGCTTGGCTCGGACGGGAATTGAGGGCTATGGCTACACCTTC,CASSLARTGIEGYGYTF
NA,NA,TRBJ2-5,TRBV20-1,TGCAGTGCTAGAGATGAGACCCAGTACTTC,CSARDETQYF